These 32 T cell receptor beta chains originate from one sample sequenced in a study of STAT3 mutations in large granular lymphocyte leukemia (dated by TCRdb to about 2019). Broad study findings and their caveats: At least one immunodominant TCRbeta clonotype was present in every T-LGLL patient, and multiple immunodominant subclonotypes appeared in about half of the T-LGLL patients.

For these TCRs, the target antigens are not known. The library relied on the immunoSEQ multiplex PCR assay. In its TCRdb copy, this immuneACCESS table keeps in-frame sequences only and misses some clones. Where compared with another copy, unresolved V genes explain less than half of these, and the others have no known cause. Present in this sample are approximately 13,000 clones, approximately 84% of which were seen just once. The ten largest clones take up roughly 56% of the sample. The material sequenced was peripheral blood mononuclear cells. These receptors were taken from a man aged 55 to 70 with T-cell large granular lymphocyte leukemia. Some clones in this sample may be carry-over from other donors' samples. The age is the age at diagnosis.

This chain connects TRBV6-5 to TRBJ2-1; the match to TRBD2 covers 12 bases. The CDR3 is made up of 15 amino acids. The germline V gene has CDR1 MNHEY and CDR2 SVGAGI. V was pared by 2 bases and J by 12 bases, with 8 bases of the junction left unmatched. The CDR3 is CASSYPTSGGRGQFF. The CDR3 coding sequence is TGTGCCAGCAGTTACCCGACTAGCGGGGGTAGAGGGCAGTTCTTC.

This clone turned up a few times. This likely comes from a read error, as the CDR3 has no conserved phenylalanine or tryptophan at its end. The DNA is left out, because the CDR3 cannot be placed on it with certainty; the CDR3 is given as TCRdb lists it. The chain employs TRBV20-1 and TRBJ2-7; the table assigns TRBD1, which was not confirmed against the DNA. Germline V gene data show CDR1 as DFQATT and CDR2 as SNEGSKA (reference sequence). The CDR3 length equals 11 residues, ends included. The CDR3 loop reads CSASPRGAPVI.

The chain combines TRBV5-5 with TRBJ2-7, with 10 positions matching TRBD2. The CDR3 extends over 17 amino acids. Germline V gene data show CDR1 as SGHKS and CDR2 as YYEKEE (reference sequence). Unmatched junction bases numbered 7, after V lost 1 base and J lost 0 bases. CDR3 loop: CASSLTGTSVDSYEQYF. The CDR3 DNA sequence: TGTGCCAGCAGCTTGACGGGGACTAGCGTAGACTCCTACGAGCAGTACTTC.

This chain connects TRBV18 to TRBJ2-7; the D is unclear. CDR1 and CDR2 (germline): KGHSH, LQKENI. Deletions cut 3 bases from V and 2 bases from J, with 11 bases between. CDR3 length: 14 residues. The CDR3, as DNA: TGTGCCAGCTCACCTCGAGTTAATCCCTACGAGCAGTACTTC. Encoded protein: CASSPRVNPYEQYF.

This CDR3 reads CASGKVWNTEAFF. The CDR3 nucleotides are TGTGCCAGCGGGAAAGTATGGAACACTGAAGCTTTCTTT. The chain links TRBV27 to TRBJ1-1; D ambiguous. CDR1 and CDR2 (germline): MNHEY, SMNVEV (reference sequence). This CDR3 is built from 13 residues. Trimming pared 8 bases from V and 1 base from J, leaving 11 bases between.

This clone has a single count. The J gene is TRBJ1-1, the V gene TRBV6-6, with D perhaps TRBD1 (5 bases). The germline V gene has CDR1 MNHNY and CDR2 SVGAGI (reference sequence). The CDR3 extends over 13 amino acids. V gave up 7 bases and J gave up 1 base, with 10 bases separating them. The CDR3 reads CASTHGGNTEAFF. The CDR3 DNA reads TGTGCCAGCACCCACGGGGGGAACACTGAAGCTTTCTTT.

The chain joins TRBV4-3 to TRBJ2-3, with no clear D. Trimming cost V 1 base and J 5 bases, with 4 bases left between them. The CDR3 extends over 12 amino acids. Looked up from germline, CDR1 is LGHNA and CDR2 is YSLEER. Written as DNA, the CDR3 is TGCGCCAGCAGCCAAGGTGTAGATACGCAGTATTTT. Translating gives CASSQGVDTQYF.

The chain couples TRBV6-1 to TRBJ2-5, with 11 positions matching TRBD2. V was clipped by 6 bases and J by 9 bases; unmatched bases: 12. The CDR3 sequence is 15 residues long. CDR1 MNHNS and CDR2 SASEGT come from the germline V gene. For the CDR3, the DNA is TGTGCCAGCAGGTCCCTAGCGGGAGGCCCCGGGGCCCAGTACTTC. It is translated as CASRSLAGGPGAQYF.

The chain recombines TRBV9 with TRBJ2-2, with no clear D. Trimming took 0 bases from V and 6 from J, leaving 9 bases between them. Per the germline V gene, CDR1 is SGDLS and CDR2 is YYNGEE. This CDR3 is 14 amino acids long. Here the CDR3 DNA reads TGTGCCAGCAGCGTAGGCCAGGCGGCCGGGGAGCTGTTTTTT. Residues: CASSVGQAAGELFF.

CDR3 coding DNA: TGTGCCAGCAGTTCCCCCCCGACGGTGTTCGGCACCGGGGAGCTGTTTTTT. This codes for CASSSPPTVFGTGELFF. The chain links TRBV27 to TRBJ2-2; the D is unclear. The CDR3 length is 17 residues. The ends were cut back, 4 bases at V and 4 bases at J, with 19 bases in the middle. Germline V lookup: CDR1 MNHEY, CDR2 SMNVEV (reference sequence).

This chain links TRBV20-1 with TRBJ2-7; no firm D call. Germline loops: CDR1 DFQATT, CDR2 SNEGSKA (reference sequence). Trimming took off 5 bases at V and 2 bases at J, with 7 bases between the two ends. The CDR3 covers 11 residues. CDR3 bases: TGCAGTGCTCCTTACACCTACGAGCAGTACTTC. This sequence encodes CSAPYTYEQYF.

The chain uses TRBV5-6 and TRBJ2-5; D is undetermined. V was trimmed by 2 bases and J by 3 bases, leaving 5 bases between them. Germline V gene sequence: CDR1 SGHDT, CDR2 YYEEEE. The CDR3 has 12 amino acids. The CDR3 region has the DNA TGTGCCAGCAGCTTCACGGAAGAGACCCAGTACTTC. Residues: CASSFTEETQYF.

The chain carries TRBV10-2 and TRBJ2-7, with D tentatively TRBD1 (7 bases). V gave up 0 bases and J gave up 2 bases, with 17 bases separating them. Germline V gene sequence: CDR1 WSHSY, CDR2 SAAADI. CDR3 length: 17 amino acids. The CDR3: CASSESRGGGSTYEQYF. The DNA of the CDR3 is TGCGCCAGCAGTGAGTCAAGAGGAGGGGGCTCTACCTACGAGCAGTACTTC.

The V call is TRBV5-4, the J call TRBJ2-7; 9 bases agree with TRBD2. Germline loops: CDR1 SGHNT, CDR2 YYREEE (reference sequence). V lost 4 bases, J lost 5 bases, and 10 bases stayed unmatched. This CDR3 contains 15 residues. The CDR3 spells CASSTDSGSFHEQYF. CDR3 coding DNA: TGTGCCAGCAGCACCGATAGCGGGAGCTTCCACGAGCAGTACTTC.

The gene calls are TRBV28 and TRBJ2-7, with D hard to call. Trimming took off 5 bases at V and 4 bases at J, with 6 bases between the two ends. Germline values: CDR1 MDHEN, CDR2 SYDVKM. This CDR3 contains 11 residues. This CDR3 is CASSRLYEQYF. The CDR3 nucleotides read TGTGCCAGCAGTCGCCTTTACGAGCAGTACTTC.

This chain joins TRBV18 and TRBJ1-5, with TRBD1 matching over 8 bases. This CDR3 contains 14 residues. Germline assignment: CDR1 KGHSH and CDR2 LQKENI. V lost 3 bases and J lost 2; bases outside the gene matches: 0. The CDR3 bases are TGTGCCAGCTCACCGGACAGGGGCAATCAGCCCCAGCATTTT. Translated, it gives CASSPDRGNQPQHF. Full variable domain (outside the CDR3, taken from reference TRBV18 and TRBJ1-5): NAGVMQNPRHLVRRRGQEARLRCSPMKGHSHVYWYRQLPEEGLKFMVYLQKENIIDESGMPKERFSAEFPKEGPSILRIQQVVRGDSAAYFCASSPDRGNQPQHFGDGTRLSIL.

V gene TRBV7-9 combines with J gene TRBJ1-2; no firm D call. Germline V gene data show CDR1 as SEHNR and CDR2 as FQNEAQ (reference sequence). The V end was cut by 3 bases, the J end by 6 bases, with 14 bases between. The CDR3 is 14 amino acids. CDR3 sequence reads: CASSFYQVANGYTF. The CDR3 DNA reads TGTGCCAGCAGCTTCTATCAGGTTGCGAATGGCTACACCTTC.

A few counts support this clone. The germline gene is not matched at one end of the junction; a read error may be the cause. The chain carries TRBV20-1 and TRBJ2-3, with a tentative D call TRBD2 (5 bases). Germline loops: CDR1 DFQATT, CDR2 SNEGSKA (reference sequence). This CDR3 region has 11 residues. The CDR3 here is CSASSIDTQYF. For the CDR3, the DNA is TGCAGTGCTTCTAGCATAGATACGCAGTATTTT.

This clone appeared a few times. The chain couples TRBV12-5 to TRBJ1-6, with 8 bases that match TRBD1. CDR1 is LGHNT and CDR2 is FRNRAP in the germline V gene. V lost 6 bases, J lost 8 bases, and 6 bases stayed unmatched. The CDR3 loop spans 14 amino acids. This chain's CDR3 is CASGWTGFDSPLHF. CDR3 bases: TGTGCTAGTGGCTGGACAGGGTTTGATTCACCCCTCCACTTT.

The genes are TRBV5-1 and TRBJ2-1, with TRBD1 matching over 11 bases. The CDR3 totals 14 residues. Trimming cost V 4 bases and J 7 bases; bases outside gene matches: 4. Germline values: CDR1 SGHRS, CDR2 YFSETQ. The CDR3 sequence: CASSRGTGGNEQFF. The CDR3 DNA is TGCGCCAGCAGCCGTGGGACAGGGGGGAATGAGCAGTTCTTC.

CDR3 residues: CASSLGDRQGAFF. In nucleotides, the CDR3 is TGTGCCAGCAGCTTGGGAGACAGGCAGGGAGCTTTCTTT. V is TRBV11-3 and J is TRBJ1-1, with D perhaps TRBD1 (6 bases). The CDR3 is 13 amino acids. In germline, CDR1 is SGHNT, CDR2 YENEEA. V lost 3 bases to trimming and J lost 10 bases, with 15 bases between them. Drawing the rest from reference TRBV11-3 and TRBJ1-1, the complete variable domain is EAGVVQSPRYKIIEKKQPVAFWCNPISGHNTLYWYLQNLGQGPELLIRYENEEAVDDSQLPKDRFSAERLKGVDSTLKIQPAELGDSAVYLCASSLGDRQGAFFGQGTRLTVV.

The CDR3 reads CASTQGAGNTIYF. The DNA of the CDR3 is TGTGCCAGCACACAGGGGGCTGGAAACACCATATATTTT. J is TRBJ1-3 and V is TRBV10-3; 8 bases agree with TRBD1. CDR3 length: 13 amino acids. J lost 2 bases, V lost 10 bases, and 4 bases had no gene match. Germline V CDR1 and CDR2: ENHRY, SYGVKD.

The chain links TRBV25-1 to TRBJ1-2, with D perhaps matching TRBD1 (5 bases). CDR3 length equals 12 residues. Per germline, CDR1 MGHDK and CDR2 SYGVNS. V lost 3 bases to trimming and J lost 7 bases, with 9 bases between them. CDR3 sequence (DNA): TGTGCCAGCAGTGAGGAAGGGGTTGGCTACACCTTC. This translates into CASSEEGVGYTF.

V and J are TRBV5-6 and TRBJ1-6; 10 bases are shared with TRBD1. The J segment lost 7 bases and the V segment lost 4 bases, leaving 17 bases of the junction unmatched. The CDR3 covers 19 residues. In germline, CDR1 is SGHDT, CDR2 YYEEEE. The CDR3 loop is CASSPRFDPGTGANSPLHF. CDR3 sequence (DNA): TGTGCCAGCAGCCCCCGGTTCGACCCCGGGACAGGGGCGAATTCACCCCTCCACTTT.

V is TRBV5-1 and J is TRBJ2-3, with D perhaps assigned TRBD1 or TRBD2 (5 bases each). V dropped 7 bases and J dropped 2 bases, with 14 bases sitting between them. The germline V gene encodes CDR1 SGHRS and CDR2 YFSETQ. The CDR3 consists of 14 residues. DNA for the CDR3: TGCGCCAGCCGCCGGGACCCCTTCACAGATACGCAGTATTTT. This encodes CASRRDPFTDTQYF.

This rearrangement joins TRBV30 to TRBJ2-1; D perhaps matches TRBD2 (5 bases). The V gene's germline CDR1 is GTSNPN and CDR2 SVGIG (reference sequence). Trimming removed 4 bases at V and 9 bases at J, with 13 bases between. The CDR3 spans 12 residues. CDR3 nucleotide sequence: TGTGCCTGGATTGACGGGGTTCTTGAGCAGTTCTTC. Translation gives CAWIDGVLEQFF.

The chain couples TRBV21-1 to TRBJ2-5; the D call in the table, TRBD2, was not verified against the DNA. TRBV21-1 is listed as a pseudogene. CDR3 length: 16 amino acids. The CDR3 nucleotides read TGTGCCAGCAGCTCCTTTTCAGACGGGTACCAAGAGACCCAGTACTTC. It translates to CASSSFSDGYQETQYF.

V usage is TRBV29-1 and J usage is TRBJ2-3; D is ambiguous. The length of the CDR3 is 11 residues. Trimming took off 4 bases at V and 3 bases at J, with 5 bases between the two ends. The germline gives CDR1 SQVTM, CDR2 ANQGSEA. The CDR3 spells CSVAGTDTQYF. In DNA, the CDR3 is TGCAGCGTTGCTGGGACAGATACGCAGTATTTT.

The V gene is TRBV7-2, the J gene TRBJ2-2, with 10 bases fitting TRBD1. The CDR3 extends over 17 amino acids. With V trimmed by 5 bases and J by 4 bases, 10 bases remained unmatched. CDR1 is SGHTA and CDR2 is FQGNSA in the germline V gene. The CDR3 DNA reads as TGTGCCAGCAGCCGGGGGGGAGGGGACAGGGGCACCGGGGAGCTGTTTTTT. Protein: CASSRGGGDRGTGELFF.

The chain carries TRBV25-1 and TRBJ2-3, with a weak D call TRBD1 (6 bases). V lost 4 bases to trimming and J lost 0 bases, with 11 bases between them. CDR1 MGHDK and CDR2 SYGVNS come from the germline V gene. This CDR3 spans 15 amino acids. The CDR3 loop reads CASSVGQPSTDTQYF. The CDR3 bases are TGTGCCAGCAGTGTCGGACAGCCTAGCACAGATACGCAGTATTTT.

Here the CDR3 reads CASSLGAGGPFQETQYF. CDR3 nucleotide sequence: TGCGCCAGCAGCTTGGGTGCGGGAGGGCCCTTCCAAGAGACCCAGTACTTC. The chain couples TRBV5-1 to TRBJ2-5; 9 bases agree with TRBD2. Trimming took 0 bases from V and 1 from J; bases not matched to a gene: 7. Germline CDR1 reads SGHRS; CDR2 reads YFSETQ. This CDR3 is built from 17 residues.

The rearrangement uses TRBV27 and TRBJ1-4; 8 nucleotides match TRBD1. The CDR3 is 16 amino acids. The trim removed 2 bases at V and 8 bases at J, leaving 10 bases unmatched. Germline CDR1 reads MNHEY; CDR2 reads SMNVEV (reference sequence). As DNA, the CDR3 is TGTGCCAGCAGTTTAGAAGCCCCAGACAGGGGCGAAAAACTGTTTTTT. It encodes CASSLEAPDRGEKLFF.